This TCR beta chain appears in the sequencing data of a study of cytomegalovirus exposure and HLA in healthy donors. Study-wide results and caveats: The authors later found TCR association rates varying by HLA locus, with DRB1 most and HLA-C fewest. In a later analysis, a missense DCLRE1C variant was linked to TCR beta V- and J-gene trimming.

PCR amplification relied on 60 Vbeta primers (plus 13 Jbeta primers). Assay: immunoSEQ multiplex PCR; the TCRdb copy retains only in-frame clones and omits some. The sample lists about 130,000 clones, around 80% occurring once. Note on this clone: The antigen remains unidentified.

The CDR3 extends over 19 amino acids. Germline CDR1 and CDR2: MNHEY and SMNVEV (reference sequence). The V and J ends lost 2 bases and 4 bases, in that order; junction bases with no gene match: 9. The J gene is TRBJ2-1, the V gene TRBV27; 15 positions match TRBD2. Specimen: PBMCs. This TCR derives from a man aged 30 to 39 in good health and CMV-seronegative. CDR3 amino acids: CASSLPGLAGGQRYNEQFF. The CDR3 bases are TGTGCCAGCAGTTTACCGGGACTAGCGGGAGGTCAGCGGTACAATGAGCAGTTCTTC.